This record looks at one T cell receptor beta chain sequence and its context. Libraries were prepared by immunoSEQ multiplex PCR; TCRdb keeps only in-frame clonotypes and omits some of them. The sample gives approximately 180,000 clones, roughly 79% of which show up once; approximately 12% is in the top ten. The sample belongs to a study of blood T cell repertoires in COVID-19. The CDR3 loop spans 14 amino acids. The germline V and J ends were trimmed by 0 bases and 8 bases, with 13 bases remaining between them. Germline CDR1 reads ENHRY; CDR2 reads SYGVKD. V gene TRBV10-3 combines with J gene TRBJ2-5; perhaps TRBD1 as D (5 bases). The receptor comes from a woman at least 80 years old with COVID-19, enrolled during active disease. The sample was peripheral blood. This chain's CDR3 is CAISESGTGATQYF. In DNA form, the CDR3 reads TGTGCCATCAGTGAGTCAGGAACAGGAGCCACCCAGTACTTC.